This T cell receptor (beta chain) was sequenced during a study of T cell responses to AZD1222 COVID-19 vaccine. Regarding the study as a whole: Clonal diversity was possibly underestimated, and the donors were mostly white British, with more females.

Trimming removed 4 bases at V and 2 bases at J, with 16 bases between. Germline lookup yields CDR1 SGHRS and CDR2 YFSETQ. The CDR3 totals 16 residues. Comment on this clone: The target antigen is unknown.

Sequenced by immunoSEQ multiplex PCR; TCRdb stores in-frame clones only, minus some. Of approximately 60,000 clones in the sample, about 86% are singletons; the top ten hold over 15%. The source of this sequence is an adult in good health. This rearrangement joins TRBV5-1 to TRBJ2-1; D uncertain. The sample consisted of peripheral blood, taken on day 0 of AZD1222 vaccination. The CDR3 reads CASSDQSPAAYNEQFF. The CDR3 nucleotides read TGCGCCAGCAGCGACCAATCCCCGGCAGCCTACAATGAGCAGTTCTTC.